This paragraph covers one T cell receptor beta chain sequence. The specificity of this receptor is unknown. No base quality values were provided; no much bigger clone lies one nucleotide off. This sample is drawn from a study of T cell repertoires in cytomegalovirus infection (dated by TCRdb to between 2017 and 2020). Context from the whole study: The peptide stimulations were aimed at well-studied HLA-B-restricted epitopes as well as recently identified HLA-C-restricted CMV epitopes, whose presentation resists viral immunomodulation. Donor HLA type was relevant to the analysis, as public TCR beta signatures indicated carriage of CMV infection together with the matching HLA type.

The treatment or condition label of this sample denotes: in vitro stimulation with specific CMV peptide epitopes to enrich CMV-specific T cells. Results and caveats for the whole study, not just this receptor: In both this cohort and an independent approximately 370-donor cohort, the cumulative frequency of public TCR beta family members distinguished carriers of CMV infection plus the relevant HLA type. The ex vivo response was dominated by HLA-C-restricted CMV-specific TCR beta clonotypes, which also provided the single most frequent clonotype in two of eight donors.

Sequenced using an Illumina HiSeq 1500. The public reads were run again by TCRdb, first through fastp at Q25 and then through MiXCR, and only productive beta chains were kept. Duplicate CDR3 protein sequences are folded into a single record with the most common DNA and genes. Counted in this sample were around 300,000 distinct CDR3 sequences; around 20% of them appeared once. Of the sample, roughly 19% falls within the top ten clones. Here the sequenced sample was cultured PBMCs, taken from culture after CMV antigen stimulation. The receptor was isolated from a human donor in good health (CMV status not recorded). Some clones in this sample may be carry-over from other donors' samples.

The nucleotide sequence is TGTGCCAGCAGCGTAGAACAGGGCCCTGCATATGGCTACACCTTC. It codes for CASSVEQGPAYGYTF. The V and J segments used are TRBV7-2 and TRBJ1-2; the D gene is possibly TRBD1, with 6 bases matching. Trimming removed 5 bases from V and 5 bases from J, leaving 18 bases between the germline ends. The germline V gene sets CDR1 to SGHTA and CDR2 to FQGNSA. Taken from cysteine to phenylalanine, the CDR3 has 15 residues. The sequence is cut down to CDR3 DNA, 45 bases in frame from base 1.